This TCR beta chain was recorded in a study of CD8 T cells in Susac syndrome. With 1 base removed from V and 4 bases from J, the gap between germline ends came to 17 bases. The CDR3 is 17 amino acids. From germline, CDR1 is SGHTA and CDR2 FQGNSA. cDNA came from about 0.5 to 1 ug RNA primed by random hexamers. Using its own MiXCR run on the immunoSEQ multiplex PCR reads, TCRdb lists one record per CDR3 protein. Of about 170,000 distinct CDR3 sequences in the sample, roughly 95% were seen once. The chain carries TRBV7-2 and TRBJ2-1, with D perhaps TRBD2 (6 bases). Sequencing was carried out using CD4+ T cells from PBMCs. The receptor's source is a human donor with Susac syndrome. CDR3 DNA: TGTGCCAGCAGCTTAGGACGACTAGGAGGACCATACAATGAGCAGTTCTTC. Protein sequence: CASSLGRLGGPYNEQFF.